The 21 T cell receptor beta chains below all came from one sample that was sequenced in a study of radiotherapy plus CTLA-4 blockade in lung cancer. The assay was immunoSEQ multiplex PCR, and TCRdb's table has in-frame clones only and misses some. The sample comprises 40,000 to 50,000 clones, approximately 78% of which are singletons, and approximately 3.3% rests with the top ten. This specimen was peripheral blood, taken from a patient treated with radiotherapy plus ipilimumab. The origin of the receptors is a human donor with non-small cell lung cancer who had stable disease on radiotherapy plus ipilimumab.

The rearrangement links TRBV7-9 to TRBJ2-1; 10 bases fit TRBD2. CDR1 and CDR2 (germline): SEHNR, FQNEAQ (reference sequence). The CDR3 covers 13 residues. The junction had 5 bases not matched to a gene; V was cut back by 8 bases and J by 7 bases. The CDR3 coding sequence is TGTGCCAGCTCTAGCGGGAGAATGAATGAGCAGTTCTTC. The encoded protein is CASSSGRMNEQFF.

This clone was recorded once. This rearrangement joins TRBV30 to TRBJ2-7; D gene unclear. The CDR3 is made up of 11 amino acids. Germline V lookup: CDR1 GTSNPN, CDR2 SVGIG (reference sequence). Between the trimmed V and J ends, which lost 4 bases and 4 bases, there was a span of 8 bases. In DNA, the CDR3 is TGTGCCTGGACCACATCTTACGAGCAGTACTTC. Encoded protein: CAWTTSYEQYF.

This rearrangement joins TRBV13 to TRBJ1-1; tentative D call: TRBD1 (5 bases). This CDR3 region has 13 residues. Germline V gene data show CDR1 as PRHDT and CDR2 as FYEKMQ (reference sequence). Trimming left V 3 bases short and J 4 bases short, with 9 bases between. The CDR3 region is CASSLGGATEAFF. For the CDR3, the DNA is TGTGCCAGCAGCTTGGGAGGGGCCACTGAAGCTTTCTTT.

V is TRBV5-1 and J is TRBJ2-3; 10 bases are a match to TRBD1. Unmatched junction bases numbered 9, after V lost 4 bases and J lost 7 bases. The CDR3 has 15 amino acids. From germline, CDR1 is SGHRS and CDR2 YFSETQ. The CDR3 sequence is CASSRRGTGDYTQYF. CDR3 coding DNA: TGCGCCAGCAGCCGTCGCGGGACAGGGGATTATACGCAGTATTTT. Full variable domain (outside the CDR3, taken from reference TRBV5-1 and TRBJ2-3): KAGVTQTPRYLIKTRGQQVTLSCSPISGHRSVSWYQQTPGQGLQFLFEYFSETQRNKGNFPGRFSGRQFSNSRSEMNVSTLELGDSALYLCASSRRGTGDYTQYFGPGTRLTVL.

The rearrangement uses TRBV7-8 and TRBJ2-5; TRBD2 matches 8 bases. CDR3 length: 13 amino acids. From germline, CDR1 is SGHVS and CDR2 FQNEAQ. V trimming: 3 bases; J trimming: 4 bases; junction bases outside the gene matches: 1. CDR3: CASSFAGGETQYF. The CDR3 nucleotides read TGTGCCAGCAGCTTCGCGGGAGGAGAGACCCAGTACTTC.

This rearrangement joins TRBV30 to TRBJ2-7; possibly TRBD1 for D (5 bases). Trimming removed 5 bases at V and 2 bases at J, with 13 bases between. Germline assignment: CDR1 GTSNPN and CDR2 SVGIG (reference sequence). The CDR3 runs 13 residues. The chain's CDR3 is CAWGADSTYEQYF. As DNA, the CDR3 is TGTGCCTGGGGAGCTGACAGTACCTACGAGCAGTACTTC.

The chain links TRBV15 to TRBJ2-3, with a weak D call TRBD2 (6 bases). This CDR3 is 13 amino acids long. V was cut by 6 bases and J by 3 bases, with 10 bases left in between. The germline gives CDR1 LNHNV, CDR2 YYDKDF (reference sequence). CDR3 loop: CATRRRDTDTQYF. The CDR3 bases are TGTGCCACCAGGAGGCGGGATACAGATACGCAGTATTTT.

This clone has a single count. This chain links TRBV5-6 with TRBJ2-5; 7 bases map to TRBD1. CDR3 size: 14 residues. Germline CDR1 SGHDT, CDR2 YYEEEE. V dropped 3 bases and J dropped 1; count of bases not matched to a gene: 3. CDR3 sequence (DNA): TGTGCCAGCAGCTACGGGACAGCCCAAGAGACCCAGTACTTC. This gives the protein CASSYGTAQETQYF.

This clone was recorded once. V and J are TRBV11-3 and TRBJ2-2; 7 nucleotides line up with TRBD1. This CDR3 region has 13 residues. V lost 4 bases to trimming and J lost 7 bases; unmatched junction nucleotides: 3. Looked up from germline, CDR1 is SGHNT and CDR2 is YENEEA. Here the CDR3 DNA reads TGTGCCAGCAGCTCCCGGACAGGCGGGGAGCTGTTTTTT. Translation: CASSSRTGGELFF. The full variable domain, rest sourced from reference TRBV11-3 and TRBJ2-2, is EAGVVQSPRYKIIEKKQPVAFWCNPISGHNTLYWYLQNLGQGPELLIRYENEEAVDDSQLPKDRFSAERLKGVDSTLKIQPAELGDSAVYLCASSSRTGGELFFGEGSRLTVL.

This clone is a singleton in its sample. The V gene is TRBV13, the J gene TRBJ2-7; D unclear. V was cut by 4 bases and J by 6 bases, with 13 bases left in between. This CDR3 has 13 amino acids. The germline CDR1 and CDR2 sequences are PRHDT and FYEKMQ (reference sequence). The CDR3 reads CASSSAARFEQYF. CDR3 nucleotide sequence: TGTGCCAGCAGCTCTGCGGCGAGGTTCGAGCAGTACTTC.

The rearrangement joins TRBV6-7 to TRBJ2-5; TRBD2 agrees at 9 bases. The DNA end favors TRBJ2-7, so the J call may be wrong. TRBV6-7 is reported as an ORF; its role is uncertain. The CDR3 runs to 16 residues. The CDR3 region has the DNA TGTGCCAGCAGTTACCCACAAGGACTAGCGCCCTACGAGCAGTACTTC. Its translation: CASSYPQGLAPYEQYF.

The chain links TRBV11-2 to TRBJ2-1; a weak D match, TRBD2 (5 bases). Between the trimmed V and J ends, which lost 1 base and 10 bases, there was a span of 17 bases. This CDR3 has 15 amino acids. Germline assignment: CDR1 SGHAT and CDR2 FQNNGV. The CDR3 loop reads CASSLAVTGVQEQFF. DNA of the CDR3: TGTGCCAGCAGCTTAGCCGTCACCGGGGTACAGGAGCAGTTCTTC.

The V gene is TRBV9, the J gene TRBJ2-7; 8 bases agree with TRBD1. The CDR3 consists of 13 residues. Germline CDR1 SGDLS, CDR2 YYNGEE. V lost 0 bases to trimming and J lost 5 bases; unmatched junction nucleotides: 1. DNA for the CDR3: TGTGCCAGCAGCGTAGGACAGGGGAACGAGCAGTACTTC. Protein sequence: CASSVGQGNEQYF.

This chain links TRBV28 with TRBJ2-1; D perhaps matches TRBD2 (5 bases). Germline lookup yields CDR1 MDHEN and CDR2 SYDVKM. The CDR3 length is 15 residues. The germline V and J ends were trimmed by 3 bases and 2 bases, with 11 bases remaining between them. The CDR3 is CASSFEGGTYNEQFF. CDR3 coding DNA: TGTGCCAGCAGTTTCGAGGGTGGGACCTACAATGAGCAGTTCTTC. Drawing the rest from reference TRBV28 and TRBJ2-1, the complete variable domain is DVKVTQSSRYLVKRTGEKVFLECVQDMDHENMFWYRQDPGLGLRLIYFSYDVKMKEKGDIPEGYSVSREKKERFSLILESASTNQTSMYLCASSFEGGTYNEQFFGPGTRLTVL.

The chain recombines TRBV5-5 with TRBJ2-3; D is possibly TRBD1 (5 bases). The germline V gene encodes CDR1 SGHKS and CDR2 YYEKEE (reference sequence). V lost 4 bases and J 2 bases, leaving 14 bases between the germline ends. The CDR3 consists of 15 residues. The CDR3 loop is CASSPRGAYTDTQYF. CDR3 DNA: TGTGCCAGCAGCCCAAGGGGTGCCTACACAGATACGCAGTATTTT. The full variable domain, its missing parts supplied by reference TRBV5-5 and TRBJ2-3, is DAGVTQSPTHLIKTRGQQVTLRCSPISGHKSVSWYQQVLGQGPQFIFQYYEKEERGRGNFPDRFSARQFPNYSSELNVNALLLGDSALYLCASSPRGAYTDTQYFGPGTRLTVL.

The rearrangement uses TRBV9 and TRBJ2-5; TRBD1 aligns across 7 bases. The germline gives CDR1 SGDLS, CDR2 YYNGEE. This CDR3 has 14 residues. V lost 0 bases and J lost 4; bases outside the gene matches: 3. The DNA of the CDR3 is TGTGCCAGCAGCGTAGGGTACAGGGGAGAGACCCAGTACTTC. Its translation is CASSVGYRGETQYF.

V gene TRBV9 combines with J gene TRBJ2-3, with a weak D call TRBD2 (6 bases). With 0 bases removed from V and 4 bases from J, the gap between germline ends came to 9 bases. This CDR3 is built from 14 residues. Germline V gene lookup returns CDR1 SGDLS and CDR2 YYNGEE. Here the CDR3 reads CASSVGWEADTQYF. The CDR3 DNA sequence: TGTGCCAGCAGCGTAGGGTGGGAGGCAGATACGCAGTATTTT.

The chain employs TRBV28 and TRBJ1-2; a weak D match, TRBD1 (5 bases). The CDR3 consists of 14 residues. The germline V gene has CDR1 MDHEN and CDR2 SYDVKM. V was trimmed by 4 bases and J by 2 bases, leaving 11 bases between them. The CDR3 coding sequence is TGTGCCAGCAGTTCAGGGCAACAGAACTATGGCTACACCTTC. Amino acid sequence: CASSSGQQNYGYTF.

This chain connects TRBV19 to TRBJ2-7; the D gene is possibly TRBD2 (6 bases). This CDR3 has 12 amino acids. Germline V CDR1 and CDR2: LNHDA, SQIVND (reference sequence). V was clipped by 5 bases and J by 6 bases, with 11 bases between them. The CDR3 loop is CASSSGGGEQYF. The CDR3 DNA follows: TGTGCCAGTAGTTCCGGGGGAGGCGAGCAGTACTTC.

The genes are TRBV7-2 and TRBJ2-1, with D possibly being TRBD2 (6 bases). The CDR3 is 15 residues long. The germline gives CDR1 SGHTA, CDR2 FQGNSA. V dropped 5 bases and J dropped 3 bases, with 14 bases sitting between them. In nucleotides, the CDR3 is TGTGCCAGCAGCCCTATCCAGGGACTCTACAATGAGCAGTTCTTC. Its protein is CASSPIQGLYNEQFF.

The rearrangement uses TRBV6-1 and TRBJ1-4; the match to TRBD1 covers 9 bases. In germline, CDR1 is MNHNS, CDR2 SASEGT. This CDR3 region has 15 residues. V gave up 5 bases and J gave up 5 bases; unmatched junction bases: 6. CDR3 residues: CASSSTGTGNEKLFF. The CDR3 nucleotides read TGTGCCAGCAGTTCGACCGGGACAGGGAATGAAAAACTGTTTTTT.